One and the same sample provided the 10 T cell receptor beta chains below, sequenced in a study of T-cell memory formation after mild COVID-19. TCRdb called the 5' RACE reads again in MiXCR, with one record for every CDR3 protein. The sample lists around 340,000 distinct CDR3 sequences; roughly 15% were seen once. Sequenced input: PBMCs or a T cell subset sorted from them (not recorded which). Receptor source: a man between 18 and 29 years old who had mild COVID-19 (a few samples of this study predate the infection). Cell type and time point are not known.

The chain recombines TRBV12-3 or TRBV12-4 with TRBJ1-5; 8 bases match TRBD1. Losses at the gene ends were 6 bases for V and 4 bases for J; bases not matched to a gene: 5. The CDR3 extends over 14 amino acids. CDR3 residues: CASSTTGGNQPQHF. CDR3 bases: TGTGCCAGCAGCACAACAGGGGGGAATCAGCCCCAGCATTTT.

This chain joins TRBV18 and TRBJ2-2; D gene ambiguous. This CDR3 is built from 12 residues. Germline lookup yields CDR1 KGHSH and CDR2 LQKENI. The V end lost 7 bases, the J end lost 3 bases, and 6 bases lay between the germline ends. CDR3 in DNA: TGTGCCAGCTTCACTTACACCGGGGAGCTGTTTTTT. Translated: CASFTYTGELFF.

This clonotype was seen many times. The genes are TRBV5-1 and TRBJ1-1; TRBD1 agrees at 8 bases. Germline V gene lookup returns CDR1 SGHRS and CDR2 YFSETQ. V gave up 0 bases and J gave up 5 bases; unmatched junction bases: 9. The CDR3 runs to 16 residues. This chain's CDR3 is CASSLGTTGGRTEAFF. The CDR3 nucleotides are TGCGCCAGCAGCTTGGGCACCACAGGGGGAAGGACTGAAGCTTTCTTT.

This clonotype was picked up a small number of times. The V gene is TRBV28, the J gene TRBJ2-7, with D possibly being TRBD1 or TRBD2 (5 bases each). The CDR3 is 11 amino acids. Germline lookup yields CDR1 MDHEN and CDR2 SYDVKM. The V end was cut by 3 bases, the J end by 9 bases, with 9 bases between. The CDR3 loop reads CASSFEGRQYV. Written as DNA, the CDR3 is TGTGCCAGCAGTTTCGAGGGGCGGCAGTACGTC.

This clonotype has only a few counts. The chain employs TRBV6-2 or TRBV6-3 and TRBJ2-7; no clear D gene. The CDR3 runs 13 residues. V was trimmed by 2 bases and J by 0 bases, leaving 5 bases between them. In germline, CDR1 is MNHEY, CDR2 SVGEGT. DNA for the CDR3: TGTGCCAGCAGTTACGCGAGCTCCTACGAGCAGTACGTC. Translated, it gives CASSYASSYEQYV.

This clonotype was observed a few times. The V and J genes are TRBV28 and TRBJ2-7; the D is unclear. CDR1 and CDR2 (germline): MDHEN, SYDVKM. This CDR3 is built from 12 residues. V dropped 6 bases and J dropped 4 bases, with 10 bases sitting between them. The CDR3 nucleotides read TGTGCCAGCAGCTCGGACGGGTACGAGCAGTACTTC. This sequence encodes CASSSDGYEQYF.

This sequence joins TRBV20-1 and TRBJ2-1; 13 positions agree with TRBD2. Germline trimming cut 0 bases from V and 9 bases from J; bases unmatched to any gene: 5. The CDR3 contains 15 residues. CDR1 is DFQATT and CDR2 is SNEGSKA in the germline V gene (reference sequence). DNA of the CDR3: TGCAGTGCTAGAGATAAGACTAGCGGGGGGTTTGAGCAGTTCTTC. It translates to CSARDKTSGGFEQFF.

The sample holds a few counts of this clonotype. J is TRBJ2-5 and V is TRBV12-3 or TRBV12-4; 9 bases line up with TRBD1. CDR3 length equals 13 residues. V shed 7 bases and J 5 bases; nucleotides not matched to a gene: 5. The CDR3 protein is CASTSTGGETQYF. As DNA, the CDR3 is TGTGCCAGCACCTCGACAGGGGGGGAGACCCAGTACTTC.

The chain combines TRBV5-4 with TRBJ1-1, with D possibly TRBD1 on 5 matching bases. V dropped 7 bases and J dropped 5 bases, with 15 bases sitting between them. CDR3 size: 13 residues. From germline, CDR1 is SGHNT and CDR2 YYREEE (reference sequence). In nucleotides, the CDR3 is TGTGCCAGCCACGCGGGGGGTGCGACTGAAGCTTTCTTT. This translates into CASHAGGATEAFF. Using reference TRBV5-4 and TRBJ1-1 for the parts outside the CDR3, the full variable domain is ETGVTQSPTHLIKTRGQQVTLRCSSQSGHNTVSWYQQALGQGPQFIFQYYREEENGRGNFPPRFSGLQFPNYSSELNVNALELDDSALYLCASHAGGATEAFFGQGTRLTVV.

V usage is TRBV12-3 or TRBV12-4 and J usage is TRBJ2-3; 12 bases match TRBD1. V trimming: 5 bases; J trimming: 4 bases; junction bases outside the gene matches: 7. This CDR3 has 16 amino acids. This chain's CDR3 is CASSSRDRGLSDTQYF. In DNA, the CDR3 is TGTGCCAGCAGTAGCCGGGACAGGGGGCTGTCAGATACGCAGTATTTT.